Each of the 23 T cell receptor beta chains below was sequenced from the same sample in a study of CXCR3-negative and CXCR3-positive naive CD8 T cells. TRB cDNA libraries were made by UMI-labeled 5' RACE. From the 5' RACE reads, TCRdb lists one entry per CDR3 protein and no DNA. The table lists fewer than 90,000 distinct CDR3 sequences. The sample taken for sequencing was naive CXCR3- CD8+ T cells from blood. Subset: CD45RO-CCR7+CD27+CD95- naive CD8+ T cells lacking CXCR3 (TNR3-). The source is a human donor in good health. Some clones in this sample may be carry-over from other donors' samples.

The chain is built from TRBV29-1 and TRBJ2-5; TCRdb selects TRBD1, and the lack of DNA leaves this call unchecked. This CDR3 region has 18 residues. Germline CDR1 SQVTM, CDR2 ANQGSEA. The chain's CDR3 is CSVEVGQGRIGMMETQYF.

This sequence joins TRBV7-6 and TRBJ1-2; the TCRdb D gene call, TRBD1, has no DNA to confirm it. Germline values: CDR1 SGHVS, CDR2 FNYEAQ. CDR3 size: 16 residues. CDR3 loop: CASSLDLQGVVDGYTF. Full variable domain (outside the CDR3, taken from reference TRBV7-6 and TRBJ1-2): GAGVSQSPRYKVTKRGQDVALRCDPISGHVSLYWYRQALGQGPEFLTYFNYEAQQDKSGLPNDRFSAERPEGSISTLTIQRTEQRDSAMYRCASSLDLQGVVDGYTFGSGTRLTVV.

The V gene is TRBV29-1, the J gene TRBJ2-5. The CDR3 covers 14 residues. Germline V gene data show CDR1 as SQVTM and CDR2 as ANQGSEA. CDR3 sequence reads: CSAHPGAYQETQYF.

V usage is TRBV30 and J usage is TRBJ2-7; with no DNA, the TCRdb D assignment of TRBD1 cannot be verified. The germline V gene encodes CDR1 GTSNPN and CDR2 SVGIG (reference sequence). The CDR3 consists of 13 residues. CDR3 amino acids: CACSRQGFYEQYF.

The chain carries TRBV18 and TRBJ2-7. The germline CDR1 and CDR2 sequences are KGHSH and LQKENI. This CDR3 spans 15 amino acids. The CDR3 here is CASSDTGTGAYEQYF.

V usage is TRBV28 and J usage is TRBJ2-7; lacking DNA, the TRBD2 call made by TCRdb goes unchecked. Germline V gene sequence: CDR1 MDHEN, CDR2 SYDVKM. This CDR3 is built from 18 residues. CDR3 residues: CASSLLAQADLRSYEQYF.

V is TRBV7-6 and J is TRBJ2-7; absent DNA, TCRdb's TRBD1 call cannot be checked. The CDR3 has 14 amino acids. Per germline, CDR1 SGHVS and CDR2 FNYEAQ. The CDR3 loop reads CASSPGTGGYEQYF.

The genes are TRBV28 and TRBJ2-5; TCRdb gives TRBD1 as the D gene, but with no DNA this cannot be confirmed. The length of the CDR3 is 14 residues. CDR1 and CDR2 from the germline V gene are MDHEN and SYDVKM. CDR3: CASSRTGGEETQYF. Variable domain in full (rest from reference TRBV28 and TRBJ2-5): DVKVTQSSRYLVKRTGEKVFLECVQDMDHENMFWYRQDPGLGLRLIYFSYDVKMKEKGDIPEGYSVSREKKERFSLILESASTNQTSMYLCASSRTGGEETQYFGPGTRLLVL.

The J gene is TRBJ2-7, the V gene TRBV19; TCRdb picks TRBD2, but there is no DNA to check that call. Per germline, CDR1 LNHDA and CDR2 SQIVND (reference sequence). This CDR3 region has 13 residues. The CDR3 is CASRDSGLYEQYF.

V and J are TRBV28 and TRBJ2-7; TCRdb reports TRBD2, a call that lacks DNA to check it against. The germline gives CDR1 MDHEN, CDR2 SYDVKM. This CDR3 is 20 amino acids long. This CDR3 reads CASSLYRGRSGGVPDYEQYF.

The rearrangement uses TRBV28 and TRBJ2-7; the TCRdb call, TRBD2, lacks DNA for checking. Germline V gene lookup returns CDR1 MDHEN and CDR2 SYDVKM. This CDR3 comprises 11 residues. The CDR3 sequence: CATRDYGEQYF.

V and J are TRBV12-3 or TRBV12-4 and TRBJ2-7; TCRdb's D call of TRBD1 is untestable without DNA. The CDR3 consists of 14 residues. CDR3: CASSPLGGGLEQYF.

The J gene is TRBJ1-2, the V gene TRBV4-1. The V gene's germline CDR1 is MGHRA and CDR2 YSYEKL. There are 15 residues in the CDR3. The CDR3 sequence: CASSPLLDGNYGYTF.

The chain has TRBV5-1 and TRBJ2-3; no DNA is available, so the TRBD1 call from TCRdb remains unchecked. Germline lookup yields CDR1 SGHRS and CDR2 YFSETQ. This CDR3 comprises 18 residues. CDR3: CASSLEQGYASGPDTQYF.

The chain joins TRBV14 to TRBJ2-7. The CDR3 has 14 amino acids. From germline, CDR1 is SGHDN and CDR2 FVKESK. CDR3: CASSPRPAWDEQYF.

CDR3 region: CASSLSPGHYEQYF. The V call is TRBV28, the J call TRBJ2-7; TCRdb selects TRBD1, and the lack of DNA leaves this call unchecked. Germline-derived CDR1 and CDR2 are MDHEN and SYDVKM. This CDR3 has 14 amino acids.

This chain connects TRBV20-1 to TRBJ2-7; lacking DNA, the TRBD1 call made by TCRdb goes unchecked. CDR1 DFQATT and CDR2 SNEGSKA come from the germline V gene (reference sequence). The CDR3 consists of 14 residues. The chain's CDR3 is CSARGTGGTYEQYF.

The rearrangement uses TRBV7-9 and TRBJ2-3; TCRdb reports TRBD2, a call that lacks DNA to check it against. CDR3 size: 16 residues. The V gene's germline CDR1 is SEHNR and CDR2 FQNEAQ (reference sequence). This chain's CDR3 is CASSLASSGATDTQYF.

The J gene is TRBJ1-1, the V gene TRBV7-9; the D call from TCRdb, TRBD1, cannot be confirmed without DNA. This CDR3 is built from 13 residues. Per the germline V gene, CDR1 is SEHNR and CDR2 is FQNEAQ (reference sequence). The CDR3 spells CAHTRGIGTEAFF.

This rearrangement joins TRBV9 to TRBJ1-2; the TCRdb call, TRBD1, lacks DNA for checking. CDR1 SGDLS and CDR2 YYNGEE come from the germline V gene. The CDR3 spans 15 residues. CDR3 sequence reads: CASSEGTGGSYGYTF.

The rearrangement links TRBV12-3 or TRBV12-4 to TRBJ1-2; TCRdb reports TRBD1, a call that lacks DNA to check it against. The CDR3 has 15 residues. CDR3 in amino acids: CASSTSVRVDYGYTF.

The chain combines TRBV29-1 with TRBJ2-2; TCRdb names TRBD1, which stays unverified in the absence of DNA. This CDR3 has 15 amino acids. Germline values: CDR1 SQVTM, CDR2 ANQGSEA. The CDR3 loop is CSVEVDDRDTGVLFF.

J is TRBJ2-7 and V is TRBV15; there is no DNA to check the TCRdb D call of TRBD1. There are 14 residues in the CDR3. Germline V gene lookup returns CDR1 LNHNV and CDR2 YYDKDF (reference sequence). Here the CDR3 reads CATSSDRGRYEQYF. The full variable domain, with the rest looked up from reference TRBV15 and TRBJ2-7, is DAMVIQNPRYQVTQFGKPVTLSCSQTLNHNVMYWYQQKSSQAPKLLFHYYDKDFNNEADTPDNFQSRRPNTSFCFLDIRSPGLGDTAMYLCATSSDRGRYEQYFGPGTRLTVT.